Sequencing of this T cell receptor (beta chain) was carried out in a study of human T cells and chemical hapten exposure listed by TCRdb under 2021. About the study as a whole: The libraries were sequenced as a pool, and the TCR yield per sample differed mostly because of small variations in library volumes within the pool. In alopecia patients, the study followed how the peripheral blood TCR repertoire changed in vivo over primary and secondary sensitization to diphenylcyclopropenone (DPC), a hapten. Both TCR alpha and TCR beta chains were sequenced from each blood RNA sample. What the study reported, not specific to this receptor: DPC sensitization did not change the number of TCRs with a frequency above 1 in 1000, and there was no evidence of changes in global repertoire structure. Repeated subsampling changed both the strength of the expansion versus patch-test correlation and the threshold at which the correlation became significant.

V and J lose 1 base and 6 bases, and a span of 14 bases separates them. There are 15 amino acids in the CDR3, from cysteine to phenylalanine inclusive. CDR3 DNA is the only sequence kept; it has 45 bases, read in frame from the first base. In the germline V gene, CDR1 corresponds to SGHTA and CDR2 to FQGNSA. In the paper's terms, the time point label means: healthy volunteer bleed at 6 weeks. Total RNA was extracted from unfractionated whole blood that had been collected in Tempus Blood RNA tubes. As TCR sequencing controls, 4 or 5 healthy volunteers were used, with blood taken at day 0, 2 weeks and 6 weeks. To prepare the library, RACE was applied. TCRdb shows the sequencer as NextSeq 500. During library preparation, unique molecular identifiers were attached to individual cDNA molecules so that TCRs could be counted in a quantitative, reproducible way. Regarding the original processing steps: Samples had a median of roughly 91,000 TCRs, with a range from roughly 20,000 to 690,600. V, J and CDR3 annotation of the TCR reads was performed with the Decombinator software suite. For the PS versus PT1 abundance plots, all samples were subsampled to the same number of TCRs (28,000). Expanded TCRs were defined as absent before sensitization and observed at least eight times at the 2-week time point. The public reads were reprocessed in TCRdb via fastp at Q25 and MiXCR, keeping in-frame beta chains. Here each entry gathers all rows of one CDR3 protein and keeps the most common genes and DNA. TCRdb, rather than the study authors, made the V and J calls. Recorded for this sample are tens of thousands of distinct CDR3 sequences; 8.6% of them occurred a single time. Together, the top ten hold under 2% of the sample.

In the case of this clonotype: Its antigen specificity is not known. There are no base qualities to consult, and no much larger clone falls within one base.

This chain joins TRBV7-2 to TRBJ2-3; perhaps TRBD2 is the D gene, with 5 bases matching. The receptor comes from a male donor in good health. Some clones in this sample may be carry-over from other donors' samples. The sample consisted of whole blood. The nucleotide sequence is TGTGCCAGCAGCTTAGACCCGACTACCCTGGATACGCAGTATTTT. Translated, it gives CASSLDPTTLDTQYF.